Below, 7 T cell receptor beta chains from the same sample are listed, as sequenced in a study of blood T cell repertoires in COVID-19. Some clones are missing from TCRdb's copy, which holds only in-frame ones; the method was immunoSEQ multiplex PCR. Of 200,000 to 250,000 clones in the sample, 80% to 90% were seen once. Input material: peripheral blood. Source of these receptors: a woman aged 70-85 years with acute or convalescent COVID-19.

The CDR3 DNA reads TGTGCCAGCAGCCGCGCGGGACAGGGAAACACCATATATTTT. Translating gives CASSRAGQGNTIYF. This chain joins TRBV7-9 and TRBJ1-3, with 7 bases lining up with TRBD1. J lost 4 bases, V lost 5 bases, and 5 bases had no gene match. The CDR3 consists of 14 residues. The germline V gene encodes CDR1 SEHNR and CDR2 FQNEAQ (reference sequence).

The rearrangement links TRBV5-1 to TRBJ2-1; 8 nucleotides align to TRBD1. The CDR3 has 15 amino acids. Germline-derived CDR1 and CDR2 are SGHRS and YFSETQ. V lost 0 bases to trimming and J lost 8 bases; unmatched junction nucleotides: 7. As DNA, the CDR3 is TGCGCCAGCAGCTTGGCCGGACAGGGATGGGATGAGCAGTTCTTC. Translated: CASSLAGQGWDEQFF.

The CDR3 loop reads CSVDEQFF. The CDR3 coding sequence is TGCAGTGTCGATGAGCAGTTCTTC. The chain is built from TRBV20-1 and TRBJ2-1; D is uncertain. The CDR3 length is 8 residues. With 7 bases removed from V and 8 bases from J, the gap between germline ends came to 3 bases. Germline values: CDR1 DFQATT, CDR2 SNEGSKA (reference sequence).

This rearrangement joins TRBV6-1 to TRBJ1-2; a weak D match, TRBD1 (6 bases). CDR1 MNHNS and CDR2 SASEGT come from the germline V gene. This CDR3 has 15 amino acids. Trimming pared 3 bases from V and 3 bases from J, leaving 14 bases between. The CDR3 spells CASSEGATNHYGYTF. CDR3 DNA: TGTGCCAGCAGTGAGGGGGCCACGAACCACTATGGCTACACCTTC.

The rearrangement uses TRBV4-2 and TRBJ1-1, with TRBD1 as a possible D gene (5 bases). Germline V gene data show CDR1 as LGHNA and CDR2 as YNFKEQ. V shed 4 bases and J shed 5 bases, with 17 bases lying between them. The CDR3 contains 15 residues. In DNA, the CDR3 is TGTGCCAGCAGCCCTAGGACAACCCGGGGGACTGAAGCTTTCTTT. Translated: CASSPRTTRGTEAFF.

This clone was counted a single time. The rearrangement joins TRBV10-3 to TRBJ1-1, with D uncertain. Germline V gives CDR1 ENHRY, CDR2 SYGVKD. Trimming took off 3 bases at V and 1 base at J, with 9 bases between the two ends. CDR3 size: 14 residues. The DNA of the CDR3 is TGTGCCATCAGTGACTACCTCGGGAACACTGAAGCTTTCTTT. Encoded protein: CAISDYLGNTEAFF.

The chain links TRBV5-1 to TRBJ1-1; D ambiguous. CDR1 SGHRS and CDR2 YFSETQ come from the germline V gene. V was trimmed by 1 base and J by 0 bases, leaving 7 bases between them. The CDR3 extends over 14 amino acids. The CDR3 nucleotides are TGCGCCAGCAGCTTGACACAGCTGAACACTGAAGCTTTCTTT. It yields the protein CASSLTQLNTEAFF.